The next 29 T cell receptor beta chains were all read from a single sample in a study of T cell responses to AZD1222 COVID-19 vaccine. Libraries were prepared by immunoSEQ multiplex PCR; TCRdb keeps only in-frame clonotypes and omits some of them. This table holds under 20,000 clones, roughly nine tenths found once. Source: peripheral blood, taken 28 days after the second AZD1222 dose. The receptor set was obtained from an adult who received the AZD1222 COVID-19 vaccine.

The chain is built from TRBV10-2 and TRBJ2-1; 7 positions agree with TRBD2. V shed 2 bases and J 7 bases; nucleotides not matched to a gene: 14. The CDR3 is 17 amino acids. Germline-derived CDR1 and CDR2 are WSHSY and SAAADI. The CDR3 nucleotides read TGCGCCAGCAGTGAGGAGATCCGGGACTATTTATCGAATGAGCAGTTCTTC. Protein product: CASSEEIRDYLSNEQFF.

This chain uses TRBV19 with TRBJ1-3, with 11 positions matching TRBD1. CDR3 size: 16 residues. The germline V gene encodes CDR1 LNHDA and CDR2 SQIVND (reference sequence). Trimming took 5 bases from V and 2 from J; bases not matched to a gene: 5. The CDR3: CASSLPGQGAGNTIYF. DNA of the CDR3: TGTGCCAGTAGTTTGCCGGGACAGGGGGCTGGAAACACCATATATTTT. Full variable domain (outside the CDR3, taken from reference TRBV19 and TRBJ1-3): DGGITQSPKYLFRKEGQNVTLSCEQNLNHDAMYWYRQDPGQGLRLIYYSQIVNDFQKGDIAEGYSVSREKKESFPLTVTSAQKNPTAFYLCASSLPGQGAGNTIYFGEGSWLTVV.

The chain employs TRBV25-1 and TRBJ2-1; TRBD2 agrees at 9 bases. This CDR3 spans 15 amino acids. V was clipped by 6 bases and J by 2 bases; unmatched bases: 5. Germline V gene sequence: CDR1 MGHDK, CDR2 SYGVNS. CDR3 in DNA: TGTGCCAGCAGGACCGGGACTAGCCCCTACAATGAGCAGTTCTTC. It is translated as CASRTGTSPYNEQFF. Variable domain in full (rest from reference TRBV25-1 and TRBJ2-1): EADIYQTPRYLVIGTGKKITLECSQTMGHDKMYWYQQDPGMELHLIHYSYGVNSTEKGDLSSESTVSRIRTEHFPLTLESARPSHTSQYLCASRTGTSPYNEQFFGPGTRLTVL.

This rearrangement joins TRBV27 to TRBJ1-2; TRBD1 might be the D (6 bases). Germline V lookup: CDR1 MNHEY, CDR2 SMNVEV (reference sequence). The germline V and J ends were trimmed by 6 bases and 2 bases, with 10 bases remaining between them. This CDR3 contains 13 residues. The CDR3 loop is CASSRGQNYGYTF. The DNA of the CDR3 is TGTGCCAGCAGCCGAGGACAGAACTATGGCTACACCTTC.

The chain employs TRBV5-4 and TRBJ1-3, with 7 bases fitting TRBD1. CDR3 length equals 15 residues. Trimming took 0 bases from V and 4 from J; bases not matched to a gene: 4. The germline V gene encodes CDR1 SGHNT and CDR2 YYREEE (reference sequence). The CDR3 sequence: CASSLDNRGGNTIYF. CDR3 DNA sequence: TGTGCCAGCAGCTTGGATAACAGGGGAGGAAACACCATATATTTT.

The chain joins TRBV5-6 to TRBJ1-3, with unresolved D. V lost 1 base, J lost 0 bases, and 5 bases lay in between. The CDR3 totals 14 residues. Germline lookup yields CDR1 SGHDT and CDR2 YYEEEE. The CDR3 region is CASSLYNSGNTIYF. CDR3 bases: TGTGCCAGCAGCTTGTACAACTCTGGAAACACCATATATTTT.

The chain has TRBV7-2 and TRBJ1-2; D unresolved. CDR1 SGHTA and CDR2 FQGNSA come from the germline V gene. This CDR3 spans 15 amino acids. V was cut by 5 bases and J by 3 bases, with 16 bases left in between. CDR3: CASSADGSSDYGYTF. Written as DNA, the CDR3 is TGTGCCAGCAGCGCGGACGGGAGTAGCGACTATGGCTACACCTTC.

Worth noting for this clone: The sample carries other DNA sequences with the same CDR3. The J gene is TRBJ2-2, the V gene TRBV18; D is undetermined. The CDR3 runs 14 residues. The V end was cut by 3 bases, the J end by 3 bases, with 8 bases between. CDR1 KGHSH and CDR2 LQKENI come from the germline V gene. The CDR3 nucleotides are TGTGCCAGCTCACCGCCCGTAGACACCGGGGAGCTGTTTTTT. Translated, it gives CASSPPVDTGELFF.

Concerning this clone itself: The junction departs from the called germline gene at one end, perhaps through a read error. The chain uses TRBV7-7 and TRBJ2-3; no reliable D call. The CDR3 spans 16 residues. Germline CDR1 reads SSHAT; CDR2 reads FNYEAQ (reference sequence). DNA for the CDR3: TGTGCTAGCAGCCCTAGGTCCAATCGAGGCACAGATACGCAGTATTTT. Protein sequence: CASSPRSNRGTDTQYF.

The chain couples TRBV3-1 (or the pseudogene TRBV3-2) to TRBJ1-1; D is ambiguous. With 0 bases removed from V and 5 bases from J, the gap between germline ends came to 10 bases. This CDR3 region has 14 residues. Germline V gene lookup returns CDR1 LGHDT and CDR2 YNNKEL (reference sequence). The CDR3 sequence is CASSQEYRGTEAFF. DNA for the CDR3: TGTGCCAGCAGCCAAGAGTATCGGGGTACTGAAGCTTTCTTT.

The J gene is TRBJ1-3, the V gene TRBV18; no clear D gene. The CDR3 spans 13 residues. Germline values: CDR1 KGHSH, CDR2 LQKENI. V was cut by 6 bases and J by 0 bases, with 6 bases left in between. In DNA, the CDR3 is TGTGCCAGCTCGCTAAGCTCTGGAAACACCATATATTTT. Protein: CASSLSSGNTIYF.

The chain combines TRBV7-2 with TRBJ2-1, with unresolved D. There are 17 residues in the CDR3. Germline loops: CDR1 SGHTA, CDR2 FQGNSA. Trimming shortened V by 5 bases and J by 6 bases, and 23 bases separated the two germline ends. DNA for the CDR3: TGTGCCAGCAGCCCCCCGATCTTCGCTACCACCCCCAATGAGCAGTTCTTC. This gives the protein CASSPPIFATTPNEQFF.

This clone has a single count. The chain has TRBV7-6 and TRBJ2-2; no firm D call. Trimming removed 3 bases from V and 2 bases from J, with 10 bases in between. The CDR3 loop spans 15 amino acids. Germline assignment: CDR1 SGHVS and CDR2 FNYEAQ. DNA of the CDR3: TGTGCCAGCAGCTTTGGACCACACAACACCGGGGAGCTGTTTTTT. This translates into CASSFGPHNTGELFF.

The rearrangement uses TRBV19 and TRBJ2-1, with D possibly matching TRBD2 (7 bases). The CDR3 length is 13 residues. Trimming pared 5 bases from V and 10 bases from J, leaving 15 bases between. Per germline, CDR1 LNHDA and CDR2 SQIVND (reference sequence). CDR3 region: CASSPGEGGEQFF. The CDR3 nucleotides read TGTGCCAGTAGTCCCGGGGAGGGGGGGGAGCAGTTCTTC.

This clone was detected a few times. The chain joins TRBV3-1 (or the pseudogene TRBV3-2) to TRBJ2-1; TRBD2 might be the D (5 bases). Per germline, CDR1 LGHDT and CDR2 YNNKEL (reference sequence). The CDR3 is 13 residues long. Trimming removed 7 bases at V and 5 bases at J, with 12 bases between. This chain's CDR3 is CASTKAANNEQFF. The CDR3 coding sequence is TGTGCCAGCACTAAAGCGGCGAACAATGAGCAGTTCTTC.

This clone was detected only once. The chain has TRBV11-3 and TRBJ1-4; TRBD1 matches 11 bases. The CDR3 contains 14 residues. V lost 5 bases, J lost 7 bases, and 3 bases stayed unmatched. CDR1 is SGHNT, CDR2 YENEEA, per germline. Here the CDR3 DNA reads TGTGCCAGCAGCGGACAGGGGGCTTTTGAAAAACTGTTTTTT. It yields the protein CASSGQGAFEKLFF.

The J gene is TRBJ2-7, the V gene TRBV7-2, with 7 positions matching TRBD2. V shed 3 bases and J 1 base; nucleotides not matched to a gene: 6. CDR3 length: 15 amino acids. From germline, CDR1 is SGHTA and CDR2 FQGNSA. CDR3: CASSFASGGSYEQYF. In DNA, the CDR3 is TGTGCCAGCAGCTTTGCCTCGGGGGGTTCCTACGAGCAGTACTTC.

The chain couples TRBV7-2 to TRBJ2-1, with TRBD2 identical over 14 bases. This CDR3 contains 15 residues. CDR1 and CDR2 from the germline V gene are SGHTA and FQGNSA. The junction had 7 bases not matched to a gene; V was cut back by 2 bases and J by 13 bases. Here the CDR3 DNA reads TGTGCCAGCAGCTTACCCTCAGGACTAGCGGGGGGCCAGTTCTTC. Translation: CASSLPSGLAGGQFF.

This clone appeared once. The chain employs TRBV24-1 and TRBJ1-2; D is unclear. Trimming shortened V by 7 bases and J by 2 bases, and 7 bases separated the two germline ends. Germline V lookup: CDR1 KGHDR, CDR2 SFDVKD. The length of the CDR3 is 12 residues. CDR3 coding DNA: TGTGCCACCAGAGACACCAACTATGGCTACACCTTC. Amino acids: CATRDTNYGYTF.

CDR3: CSGGQGARGAAEAFF. CDR3 in DNA: TGCAGCGGAGGACAGGGGGCGAGAGGAGCGGCTGAAGCTTTCTTT. V gene TRBV29-1 combines with J gene TRBJ1-1, with 11 bases lining up with TRBD1. The germline gives CDR1 SQVTM, CDR2 ANQGSEA. CDR3 length equals 15 residues. The J segment lost 6 bases and the V segment lost 7 bases, leaving 13 bases of the junction unmatched.

The CDR3 loop reads CASSQDRGWNYGYTF. The CDR3 region has the DNA TGTGCCAGCAGCCAGGACAGGGGATGGAACTATGGCTACACCTTC. The V gene is TRBV2, the J gene TRBJ1-2; 9 bases match TRBD1. V gave up 6 bases and J gave up 2 bases; unmatched junction bases: 7. CDR3 size: 15 residues. Germline-derived CDR1 and CDR2 are SNHLY and FYNNEI.

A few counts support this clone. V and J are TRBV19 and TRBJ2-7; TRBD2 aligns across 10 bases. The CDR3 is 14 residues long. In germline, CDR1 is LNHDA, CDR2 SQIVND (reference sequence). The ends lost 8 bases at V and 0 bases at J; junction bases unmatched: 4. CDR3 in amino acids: CASSGTSDSYEQYF. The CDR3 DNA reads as TGTGCCAGTTCCGGGACTAGCGACTCCTACGAGCAGTACTTC. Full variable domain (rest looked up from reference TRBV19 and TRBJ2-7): DGGITQSPKYLFRKEGQNVTLSCEQNLNHDAMYWYRQDPGQGLRLIYYSQIVNDFQKGDIAEGYSVSREKKESFPLTVTSAQKNPTAFYLCASSGTSDSYEQYFGPGTRLTVT.

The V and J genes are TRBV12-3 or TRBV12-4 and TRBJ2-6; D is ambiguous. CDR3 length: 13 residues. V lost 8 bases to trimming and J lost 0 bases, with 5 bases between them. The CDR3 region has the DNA TGTGCCAGCTTACTCTCTGGGGCCAACGTCCTGACTTTC. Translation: CASLLSGANVLTF.

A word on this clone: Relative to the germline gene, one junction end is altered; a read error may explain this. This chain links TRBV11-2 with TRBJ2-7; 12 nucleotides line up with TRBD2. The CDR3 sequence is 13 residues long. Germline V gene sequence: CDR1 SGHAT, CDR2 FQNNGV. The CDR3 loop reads CASSLGTSGPPNF. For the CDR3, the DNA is TGTGCCAGCAGCTTGGGGACTAGCGGGCCCCCCAACTTC.

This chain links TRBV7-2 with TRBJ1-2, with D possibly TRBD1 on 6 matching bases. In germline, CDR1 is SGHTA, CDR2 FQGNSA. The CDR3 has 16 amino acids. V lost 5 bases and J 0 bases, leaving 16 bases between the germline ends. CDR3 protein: CASSQGGEKSNYGYTF. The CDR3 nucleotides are TGTGCCAGCAGCCAAGGGGGGGAGAAATCTAACTATGGCTACACCTTC.

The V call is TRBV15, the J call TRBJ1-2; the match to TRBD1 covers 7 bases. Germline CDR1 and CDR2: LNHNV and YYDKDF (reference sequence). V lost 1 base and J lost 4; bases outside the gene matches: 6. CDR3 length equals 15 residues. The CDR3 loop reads CATSRGVQGSYGYTF. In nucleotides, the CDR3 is TGTGCCACCAGCAGAGGAGTACAGGGGAGCTATGGCTACACCTTC.

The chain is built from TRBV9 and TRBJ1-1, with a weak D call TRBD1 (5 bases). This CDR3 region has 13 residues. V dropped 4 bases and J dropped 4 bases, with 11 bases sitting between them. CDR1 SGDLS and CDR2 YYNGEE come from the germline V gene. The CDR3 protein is CASSPPTGTEAFF. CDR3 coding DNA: TGTGCCAGCAGCCCACCCACAGGCACTGAAGCTTTCTTT.

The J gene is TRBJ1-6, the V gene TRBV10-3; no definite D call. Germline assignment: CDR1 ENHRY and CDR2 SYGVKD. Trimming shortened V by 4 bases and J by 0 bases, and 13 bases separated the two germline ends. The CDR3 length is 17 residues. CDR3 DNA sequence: TGTGCCATCAGTGGGGCCCGACAAAGCTCCTATAATTCACCCCTCCACTTT. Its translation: CAISGARQSSYNSPLHF.

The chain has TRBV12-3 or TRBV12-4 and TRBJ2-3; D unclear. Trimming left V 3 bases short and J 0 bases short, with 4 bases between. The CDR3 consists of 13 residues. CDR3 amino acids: CASSFGSTDTQYF. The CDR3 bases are TGTGCCAGCAGTTTCGGTAGCACAGATACGCAGTATTTT.